This T cell receptor beta chain emerged from a study of shared clonotypes between healthy human individuals. As for this clone: Its target is unknown.

It was across several immunoSEQ plates that each subset's genomic DNA was evenly split. The method was immunoSEQ multiplex PCR; TCRdb's version includes in-frame clones alone and lacks a portion of them. This sample has millions of clones, with approximately 94% found just once. Naive CD8 cells, CD45RO-negative and positively selected for CCR7, excluded terminally differentiated effector memory CD45RA+ cells. General study results and limits: Exclusively blood specimens were collected; tissue repertoires likely differ.

Germline values: CDR1 SGHAT, CDR2 FQNNGV. The CDR3 covers 17 residues. V was clipped by 4 bases and J by 0 bases, with 17 bases between them. The specimen was naive CD8+ T cells sorted from blood. This TCR was recovered from a man aged 18 to 35 in good health. This chain connects TRBV11-2 to TRBJ2-3; a weak D match, TRBD2 (5 bases). This CDR3 reads CASSSFPSLSSTDTQYF. The CDR3 nucleotides are TGTGCCAGCAGCTCATTCCCTAGCTTGTCTAGCACAGATACGCAGTATTTT.